This T cell receptor beta chain was identified in a study of blood T cell repertoires in COVID-19. Libraries were prepared by immunoSEQ multiplex PCR; TCRdb keeps only in-frame clonotypes and omits some of them. The sample yields some 58,000 clones, around 83% seen once. Germline CDR1 MNHEY, CDR2 SVGEGT. V was shortened by 6 bases and J by 3 bases, with 12 bases between the two germline ends. The length of the CDR3 is 14 residues. J is TRBJ2-1 and V is TRBV6-2 or TRBV6-3, with no clear D. The sequence was collected from a man aged 50 or older with COVID-19, enrolled during active disease. The sequencing input was peripheral blood. The CDR3 DNA reads TGTGCCAGCAGCCGGTTTCGAGGCTACAATGAGCAGTTCTTC. Amino acids: CASSRFRGYNEQFF.